This entry features one TCR beta chain sequence. This specimen belongs to a study of shared clonotypes between healthy human individuals. There are 13 residues in the CDR3. Per the germline V gene, CDR1 is SGDLS and CDR2 is YYNGEE. V was clipped by 0 bases and J by 9 bases, with 7 bases between them. Naivety among CD8 cells was defined by CD45RO negativity and positive CCR7 selection, thereby excluding terminally differentiated effector memory CD45RA+ cells. Generated by immunoSEQ multiplex PCR, the TCRdb table keeps only in-frame clones and is missing some. The sample yields about 2 million clones, approximately 94% seen once.

Sequenced input: naive CD8+ T cells sorted from blood. The genes are TRBV9 and TRBJ1-6; no clear D. The sequence derives from a man younger than 35 in good health. Written as DNA, the CDR3 is TGTGCCAGCAGCGTAGAAGGGCTTTCACCCCTCCACTTT. Amino acids: CASSVEGLSPLHF.